The entry below describes one TCR beta chain. CDR3 length equals 18 residues. V was clipped by 6 bases and J by 2 bases, with 23 bases between them. The germline V gene has CDR1 MDHEN and CDR2 SYDVKM. Naive CD8 cells comprised CD45RO-negative, CCR7-positively selected cells, excluding terminally differentiated effector memory CD45RA+ cells. This sample is part of a study of shared clonotypes between healthy human individuals. Study summary: Three plates were used per donor for CD4 naive, three for CD4 memory, two for CD8 naive and one for CD8 memory.

TCRdb keeps only in-frame clones here, not all; method: immunoSEQ multiplex PCR. Among 550,000 to 750,000 clones, about 91% were seen once, and the ten largest hold roughly 22%. Sequencing was done on a sample of naive CD8+ T cells sorted from blood. This sequence originates from a man aged 25-45 years in good health. V gene TRBV28 combines with J gene TRBJ1-5; a possible D gene is TRBD1 (5 bases). The DNA for the CDR3 is TGTGCCAGCAGGCAGAGGAGGGGTGCCGATGTCGGCAATCAGCCCCAGCATTTT. This encodes CASRQRRGADVGNQPQHF.